A single sample is the source of the 20 T cell receptor beta chains below, sequenced in a study of spatial heterogeneity in lung cancer. TCRdb reprocessed the 5' RACE reads via MiXCR and lists one record per CDR3 protein. The sample includes 13,000 or so distinct CDR3 sequences, 3% to 4% seen only once; the top ten take 40% to 45%. The time point here: sample taken at primary tumor resection. Unsorted tumor, nontumor lung tissue or cryopreserved PBMC supplied the whole RNA. Sequences were derived from PBMCs, sampled at surgery. The source of these receptors is a male donor with early-stage non-small cell lung cancer.

This clonotype has just a few counts. Found in a library prepared for alpha chains, this beta chain is an off-target read, and its abundance has little meaning. As DNA, the CDR3 is TGTGCCAGCAGCTCCCCCCGGGACACAGCCTACGAGCAGTACTTC. Protein: CASSSPRDTAYEQYF. This rearrangement joins TRBV7-9 to TRBJ2-7, with a weak D call TRBD1 (6 bases). The CDR3 length is 15 residues. The V gene's germline CDR1 is SEHNR and CDR2 FQNEAQ (reference sequence). The V end was cut by 4 bases, the J end by 2 bases, with 15 bases between.

This clonotype is medium-sized (0.01 to 0.1%) in the sample. This beta chain is off target for a library built for alpha chains, so its abundance means little. The V gene is TRBV7-2, the J gene TRBJ2-3; no clear D. Germline V CDR1 and CDR2: SGHTA, FQGNSA. V dropped 10 bases and J dropped 0 bases, with 17 bases sitting between them. The CDR3 is 15 amino acids. CDR3 amino acids: CATANPSGSTDTQYF. In DNA form, the CDR3 reads TGTGCCACCGCAAACCCCAGTGGGAGCACAGATACGCAGTATTTT.

In its sample, this clonotype was seen many times. A library made for alpha chains picked up this beta chain off target, so its size means little. The V call is TRBV7-2, the J call TRBJ2-2; D is perhaps TRBD2 (5 bases). The V gene's germline CDR1 is SGHTA and CDR2 FQGNSA. The CDR3 has 17 residues. With 5 bases removed from V and 4 bases from J, the gap between germline ends came to 20 bases. Here the CDR3 reads CASSPDGSVGVTGELFF. The CDR3 DNA reads TGTGCCAGCAGCCCGGATGGTTCAGTCGGGGTCACCGGGGAGCTGTTTTTT.

This clonotype was counted at least ten times. This beta chain came through as a stray read in a library set up for alpha chains, and its size says little. The chain has TRBV7-6 and TRBJ2-7; 14 nucleotides align to TRBD2. Trimming took 5 bases from V and 6 from J; bases not matched to a gene: 12. Germline V gives CDR1 SGHVS, CDR2 FNYEAQ. The CDR3 is made up of 17 amino acids. CDR3 amino acids: CASSLGTSGSPPSEQYF. The CDR3, as DNA: TGTGCCAGCAGCCTAGGGACTAGCGGGAGCCCGCCTAGCGAGCAGTACTTC.

This clonotype was counted at least ten times. Within a library made for alpha chains, this beta chain is off target, and its count is uninformative. The J gene is TRBJ2-2, the V gene TRBV11-3; possible D gene TRBD1, 6 bases. Germline V gene sequence: CDR1 SGHNT, CDR2 YENEEA. The CDR3 covers 14 residues. The germline V and J ends were trimmed by 6 bases and 5 bases, with 13 bases remaining between them. CDR3 loop: CASRYRDGTGELFF. CDR3 in DNA: TGTGCCAGCAGATACAGGGATGGTACCGGGGAGCTGTTTTTT.

The sample holds many counts of this clonotype. For a library built for alpha chains, this beta chain is a stray read; little rests on its size. The chain combines TRBV28 with TRBJ2-5; 12 positions match TRBD2. Trimming took 5 bases from V and 5 from J; bases not matched to a gene: 9. CDR1 and CDR2 from the germline V gene are MDHEN and SYDVKM. This CDR3 is 16 amino acids long. The CDR3 DNA reads as TGTGCCAGCAGTCGAGGACTAGCGGGGCGCTTGGAGACCCAGTACTTC. This gives the protein CASSRGLAGRLETQYF.

This clonotype was counted many times. The library was prepared for alpha chains; this beta chain is a stray read, so its frequency means little. The chain carries TRBV7-9 and TRBJ2-7; either TRBD1 or TRBD2 may fit D (5 bases each). The V end lost 0 bases, the J end lost 0 bases, and 15 bases lay between the germline ends. This CDR3 comprises 17 residues. Germline V gene lookup returns CDR1 SEHNR and CDR2 FQNEAQ (reference sequence). CDR3 bases: TGTGCCAGCAGCTTAGCGGTGGGAGCAGGGAACTCCTACGAGCAGTACTTC. Translating it yields CASSLAVGAGNSYEQYF.

This clonotype was observed many times. This beta chain slipped into a library made for alpha chains as a stray read, so its size is not meaningful. The gene calls are TRBV7-2 and TRBJ1-2; perhaps TRBD1 as D (5 bases). V lost 1 base and J lost 8, with 14 bases in between. The CDR3 consists of 14 residues. The V gene's germline CDR1 is SGHTA and CDR2 FQGNSA. The CDR3 loop reads CASSLGGTASGYTF. In DNA, the CDR3 is TGTGCCAGCAGCTTAGGAGGGACCGCTTCAGGCTACACCTTC.

This clonotype was seen a few times. This beta chain slipped into a library made for alpha chains as a stray read, so its size is not meaningful. The chain joins TRBV7-9 to TRBJ1-5; 9 bases fit TRBD1. Germline V gene sequence: CDR1 SEHNR, CDR2 FQNEAQ (reference sequence). The CDR3 covers 15 residues. The V gene end was trimmed by 5 bases and the J gene end by 3 bases; junction bases not matched to a gene: 5. CDR3 sequence: CASSGGQGNNQPQHF. CDR3 sequence (DNA): TGTGCCAGCAGCGGGGGACAGGGAAACAATCAGCCCCAGCATTTT. The full variable domain, completed using reference TRBV7-9 and TRBJ1-5, is DTGVSQNPRHKITKRGQNVTFRCDPISEHNRLYWYRQTLGQGPEFLTYFQNEAQLEKSRLLSDRFSAERPKGSFSTLEIQRTEQGDSAMYLCASSGGQGNNQPQHFGDGTRLSIL.

The sample holds many counts of this clonotype. Little can be read into the size of this beta chain, an off-target read in a library designed for alpha chains. The V call is TRBV27, the J call TRBJ1-5; D gene unclear. The CDR3 consists of 13 residues. Germline assignment: CDR1 MNHEY and CDR2 SMNVEV (reference sequence). Trimming removed 6 bases at V and 5 bases at J, with 11 bases between. The CDR3 is CASSPTADQPQHF. The CDR3, as DNA: TGTGCCAGCAGCCCGACGGCGGATCAGCCCCAGCATTTT.

This clonotype was observed many times. This beta chain is off target for a library built for alpha chains, so its abundance means little. The J gene is TRBJ1-1, the V gene TRBV18, with D possibly TRBD1 on 5 matching bases. V was trimmed by 0 bases and J by 0 bases, leaving 14 bases between them. In germline, CDR1 is KGHSH, CDR2 LQKENI. This CDR3 is built from 17 residues. CDR3 coding DNA: TGTGCCAGCTCACCACCTAGGTACGGGACCCTGAACACTGAAGCTTTCTTT. Translating gives CASSPPRYGTLNTEAFF. The whole variable domain, remainder taken from reference TRBV18 and TRBJ1-1, is NAGVMQNPRHLVRRRGQEARLRCSPMKGHSHVYWYRQLPEEGLKFMVYLQKENIIDESGMPKERFSAEFPKEGPSILRIQQVVRGDSAAYFCASSPPRYGTLNTEAFFGQGTRLTVV.

This clonotype was recorded many times. This beta chain is a stray sequence in a library constructed for alpha chains; its clone size is not meaningful. The gene calls are TRBV12-3 or TRBV12-4 and TRBJ1-2; D might be TRBD1 (5 bases). V lost 7 bases and J 7 bases, leaving 10 bases between the germline ends. This CDR3 contains 11 residues. The CDR3 reads CASTQGRGYTF. CDR3 coding DNA: TGTGCCAGCACTCAGGGTCGTGGCTACACCTTC.

At least ten counts were recorded for this clonotype. The library was designed around alpha chains, so this beta chain is a stray read whose abundance carries little weight. The CDR3 region has the DNA TGTGCCAGCAGTCGTGGTGGGGCAGGGAACACTGAAGCTTTCTTT. Translated: CASSRGGAGNTEAFF. The V call is TRBV28, the J call TRBJ1-1; D might be TRBD1 (5 bases). V shed 5 bases and J shed 1 base, with 14 bases lying between them. This CDR3 contains 15 residues. Germline V gene sequence: CDR1 MDHEN, CDR2 SYDVKM.

As regards this clonotype: This beta chain is an off-target read within a library intended for alpha chains, so its frequency means little. The V and J genes are TRBV20-1 and TRBJ2-2, with TRBD2 matching over 12 bases. The CDR3 contains 14 residues. CDR1 is DFQATT and CDR2 is SNEGSKA in the germline V gene (reference sequence). Trimming at V came to 5 bases and at J to 8 bases, leaving 6 bases not matched to a gene. DNA for the CDR3: TGCAGTGCTCCGACTAGCGGGAGAGGAGGGGAGCTGTTTTTT. Translated: CSAPTSGRGGELFF.

About this clonotype itself: Since it is a stray read in a library aimed at alpha chains, this beta chain has a size that is not meaningful. This chain connects TRBV15 to TRBJ1-5; D may be TRBD1 (5 bases). CDR3 size: 15 residues. Germline V gene sequence: CDR1 LNHNV, CDR2 YYDKDF (reference sequence). Trimming took off 1 base at V and 11 bases at J, with 18 bases between the two ends. The chain's CDR3 is CATSRGVQVPLAQHF. The DNA for the CDR3 is TGTGCCACCAGCAGAGGGGTACAGGTCCCTTTGGCCCAGCATTTT.

In this sample, this clonotype turned up many times. As an off-target read in a library built for alpha chains, this beta chain has a frequency of little significance. The genes are TRBV5-1 and TRBJ2-5, with 13 bases identical to TRBD2. Germline CDR1 reads SGHRS; CDR2 reads YFSETQ. J lost 5 bases, V lost 0 bases, and 4 bases had no gene match. The CDR3 loop spans 16 amino acids. The chain's CDR3 is CASSLGLAGGGETQYF. The CDR3 DNA is TGCGCCAGCAGCTTGGGACTAGCGGGAGGAGGGGAGACCCAGTACTTC.

In the case of this clonotype: This could be a read error, since a much larger clone is one nucleotide away. A library prepared for alpha chains yielded this beta chain as an off-target read; its size is of little meaning. This chain joins TRBV3-1 and TRBJ2-5, with D tentatively TRBD2 (6 bases). Trimming left V 4 bases short and J 5 bases short, with 14 bases between. In germline, CDR1 is LGHDT, CDR2 YNNKEL (reference sequence). CDR3 length: 14 residues. The CDR3 here is CASSRQDYAETQYF. CDR3 sequence (DNA): TGTGCCAGCAGCCGCCAGGACTACGCGGAGACCCAGTACTTC.

Ten or more counts support this clonotype. Found in a library prepared for alpha chains, this beta chain is an off-target read, and its abundance has little meaning. The chain is built from TRBV20-1 and TRBJ2-2; TRBD1 or TRBD2 may be the D gene (5 bases each). The germline V gene has CDR1 DFQATT and CDR2 SNEGSKA (reference sequence). CDR3 length: 15 amino acids. Deletions cut 6 bases from V and 4 bases from J, with 18 bases between. This chain's CDR3 is CSAAGDAQGTGELFF. The CDR3 nucleotides read TGCAGTGCCGCCGGGGACGCCCAGGGCACCGGGGAGCTGTTTTTT.

There are many counts of this clonotype. In a library made to pick up alpha chains, this beta chain is a stray read with a size that means little. The chain links TRBV7-9 to TRBJ2-5; D not certain. Trimming stripped 5 bases from V and 7 bases from J, with 11 bases between. Looked up from germline, CDR1 is SEHNR and CDR2 is FQNEAQ (reference sequence). This CDR3 has 12 amino acids. In DNA, the CDR3 is TGTGCCAGCAGCCCGCGCGAGGCGACCCAGTACTTC. This sequence encodes CASSPREATQYF. Full variable domain (remainder filled in from reference TRBV7-9 and TRBJ2-5): DTGVSQNPRHKITKRGQNVTFRCDPISEHNRLYWYRQTLGQGPEFLTYFQNEAQLEKSRLLSDRFSAERPKGSFSTLEIQRTEQGDSAMYLCASSPREATQYFGPGTRLLVL.

In this sample, this clonotype turned up many times. This beta chain represents an off-target read in a library built for alpha chains; its size is of limited meaning. The rearrangement links TRBV6-1 to TRBJ1-2; D remains unclear. Trimming removed 3 bases from V and 5 bases from J, with 10 bases in between. The CDR3 is made up of 13 amino acids. Germline V lookup: CDR1 MNHNS, CDR2 SASEGT. The CDR3 is CASSDFADYGYTF. The CDR3 DNA sequence: TGTGCCAGCAGTGATTTCGCGGATTATGGCTACACCTTC.